This T cell receptor (beta chain) was observed in a study of long-term antiretroviral therapy in people with HIV (dated 2022 in TCRdb). For the study in its entirety: Collection of the earliest samples took place about a decade ahead of the 2015 WHO recommendation for immediate ART, at a time when ART was typically delayed until CD4 counts fell. This retrospective serial study examined whether starting ART and sustained HIV suppression were associated with changes in the composition and diversity of the TRB repertoire in peripheral blood. A total of under 250 cryopreserved PBMC samples came from around 30 adults with confirmed HIV infection and were collected serially over a mean of about 6 years (range 1-12). Of the roughly 30 participants with HIV, roughly twelve were female. No cross-contamination during QIAcube processing was shown when test extractions of a monoclonal T-cell line were performed alongside some 33 polyclonal samples.

About this clone: Its antigen remains unidentified. It has no much larger one-base neighbor in the sample; base qualities were not kept.

The CDR3, cysteine through phenylalanine, is 13 amino acids long. The entry retains the CDR3 DNA only, 39 bases that are in frame from base 1. The trim is 0 bases for V and 7 bases for J, with a gap of 7 bases between the germline ends. As encoded in the germline V gene, CDR1 is LGHNA while CDR2 is YSLEER. To be included, a participant needed at least one PBMC sample from before ART initiation plus at least two post-ART samples. Every participant with HIV received treatment in the United States of America. Before DNA extraction, cryopreserved samples containing about 0.9-10 million PBMC were thawed and washed. At the time of the earliest PBMC sample, participants with HIV were aged between about 23 and 55 years. Each participant contributed PBMC samples from 1-4 timepoints before ART initiation and 2-8 timepoints after ART initiation, with a median of 7 samples. For every participant, serial HIV viral load, CD4+ T-cell count, ART history and demographic data were obtained. Using a Qiagen kit on a QIAcube, genomic DNA was extracted from unsorted PBMC, with samples processed in batches of 12.

The immunoSEQ hsTCRB v3.0 assay was used at survey level resolution to sequence the TRB variable region. The target sequencing depth for TRB was about 40,000-55,000 T-cell genomes per sample. An Illumina MiSeq with a v3 150-cycle kit was used to sequence the pooled TRB libraries. As for how the authors treated the data: Repertoire analysis was performed in R inside a reproducible Nextflow workflow that covered QC, data transformation and analysis. LymphoSeq2, an R package for AIRR-Seq data exploration, was used to implement custom analyses. A handful of samples that produced fewer than 5000 total TRB sequences were removed, so some 180 HIV repertoires were analyzed. Among the 200 or so HIV repertoires that were kept, roughly 58 were collected before ART initiation and around 130 were collected after ART initiation. Repertoires were downsampled to 5000 TRB nucleotide sequences, and summary statistics were averaged over 100 downsampling iterations. TRB sequences were retained for analysis only if CDR3 regions of at least seven amino acids were present. A Shannon entropy-derived clonality score and the Gini coefficient were used to measure diversity. In the repertoire networks, any two of the top 5000 CDR3 amino acid sequences were connected whenever the two sequences differed by an edit distance of one. GLIPH2 predicted antigen specificity groups and MHC restriction for TRB CDR3 amino acid sequences. To flag known CMV, EBV, HIV or tissue antigen associations, CDR3 amino acid sequences were matched against VDJdb and McPAS-TCR. Pre-ART, post-ART and control groups were compared with Wilcoxon signed-rank tests and Holm-Bonferroni correction. The source is immuneACCESS, and TCRdb retained only in-frame sequences with V and J called. Part of the clones is not carried over; for the studies checked, unresolved V genes explain less than half of this, and the remainder is unexplained. For V, J and clone size, that table is used; D and trimming come from the DNA. This sample comprises some 28,000 clones, 75% to 85% of them detected only once. The ten biggest clones cover around 7.2% of the sample.

The study at large found these results: Limited PBMC availability meant only the TCR beta chain was sequenced, without alpha chain pairing. Unsorted PBMC were profiled instead of sorted CD4+ and CD8+ T cells because pre-ART samples had limited cell numbers. ART initiation was associated with a significant increase in TRB diversity, but diversity stayed significantly below transplant donor controls even after long-term ART. The samples were dated from about 2004 to 2017, and the ART regimens that were used may be less effective than current ART regimens. At every time point, the repertoire was dominated by expanded TRB clones first identified before ART initiation, although this dominance fluctuated and, in many PLHIV, declined after ART. CDR3 length ranges in HIV repertoires were narrower than in controls, and network structure suggested an antigen-experienced repertoire with only a slight naive shift after ART. No data were available on ART adherence, viral resistance or therapy changes, limiting inferences about post-ART repertoire changes.

Sequencing used unsorted PBMCs, obtained 0.3 years after starting antiretroviral therapy. This chain is built from TRBV4-3 and TRBJ2-4; possibly the D gene is TRBD1, per 5 matching bases. The receptor was derived from a man aged 40-49 years with HIV. The DNA reads as follows: TGCGCCAGCAGCCAAGATAAGGGGAACATTCAGTACTTC. Protein translation: CASSQDKGNIQYF.